The rows below give T cell receptor beta chains drawn from one sample of a study of CD8 T cells in Susac syndrome. TCRdb processed the immunoSEQ multiplex PCR reads anew with MiXCR; each CDR3 protein has one entry. The table includes roughly 200,000 distinct CDR3 sequences, approximately 95% detected once. The sample taken for sequencing was CD4+ T cells from PBMCs. Receptor source: a human donor in good health. Both conserved end residues are part of each CDR3. Not every row has a clone size; where given, it reads once, few, many or a size class.

V: TRBV30; size: .; J: TRBJ2-2; CDR3: CAWSVRGSWNTGELFF
V: TRBV18; size: .; J: TRBJ1-1; CDR3: CASSTGTTEAFF
V: TRBV28; size: .; J: TRBJ2-2; CDR3: CASSPLVGELFF
V: TRBV6-5; size: .; J: TRBJ2-7; CDR3: CATSGGANSYEQYF
V: TRBV30; size: .; J: TRBJ2-7; CDR3: CAWNPGTGGNEQYF
V: TRBV18; size: .; J: TRBJ2-1; CDR3: CASSPNAGGDNEQFF
V: TRBV3-1; size: .; J: TRBJ2-5; CDR3: CASSPWTSGSVETQYF
V: TRBV18; size: .; J: TRBJ2-1; CDR3: CASSPYRGEQFF
V: TRBV11-1; size: .; J: TRBJ2-1; CDR3: CASSLFSNNEQFF
V: TRBV29-1; size: .; J: TRBJ2-7; CDR3: CSVVGTSQSYEQYF
V: TRBV3-1; size: .; J: TRBJ2-3; CDR3: CASSHFPDTQYF
V: TRBV2; size: .; J: TRBJ1-1; CDR3: CASGGTGGGEAFF
V: TRBV20-1; size: .; J: TRBJ2-7; CDR3: CSATGLAGTYEQYF
V: TRBV24-1; size: .; J: TRBJ2-3; CDR3: CAVKGDITDTQYF
V: TRBV29-1; size: few; J: TRBJ2-1; CDR3: CSVAGTSGNNEQFF
V: TRBV5-1; size: .; J: TRBJ1-2; CDR3: CASSSQGSSGGYTF
V: TRBV12-3/TRBV12-4; size: .; J: TRBJ1-1; CDR3: CASRDRQNTEAFF
V: TRBV18; size: .; J: TRBJ1-5; CDR3: CASSPGDNQPQHF
V: TRBV29-1; size: .; J: TRBJ1-1; CDR3: CSGQLMNTEAFF
V: TRBV7-9; size: .; J: TRBJ2-1; CDR3: CASSFPPPRGLAGNNEQFF
V: TRBV18; size: .; J: TRBJ2-1; CDR3: CASSPSGTYNEQFF
V: TRBV4-3; size: .; J: TRBJ2-1; CDR3: CASSQDGGLGRNEQFF
V: TRBV29-1; size: .; J: TRBJ1-1; CDR3: CSSWGGRNTEAFF
V: TRBV6-6; size: .; J: TRBJ2-1; CDR3: CASSTHGGNGNEQFF
V: TRBV14; size: .; J: TRBJ2-1; CDR3: CASSPVPVPYNEQFF
V: TRBV9; size: .; J: TRBJ2-7; CDR3: CASSVEVGTHAYF
V: TRBV2; size: .; J: TRBJ2-7; CDR3: CASRDLTYEQYF
V: TRBV7-6; size: .; J: TRBJ2-1; CDR3: CASSRGLAGLVSYNEQFF
V: TRBV3-1; size: .; J: TRBJ2-5; CDR3: CASSQARETQYF
V: TRBV29-1; size: .; J: TRBJ2-3; CDR3: CSVGQGDGNTQYF
V: TRBV7-9; size: .; J: TRBJ2-5; CDR3: CASSSFRQGEETQYF
V: TRBV5-1; size: .; J: TRBJ2-1; CDR3: CASSRAGGDNEQFF
V: TRBV20-1; size: .; J: TRBJ1-5; CDR3: CSVTQGVDQPQHF
V: TRBV7-8; size: .; J: TRBJ2-5; CDR3: CASAAQRETQYF
V: TRBV7-8; size: .; J: TRBJ1-1; CDR3: CASSPPGQGLNTEAFF
V: TRBV20-1; size: .; J: TRBJ2-1; CDR3: CSARVGTSGRAEEQFF
V: TRBV29-1; size: once; J: TRBJ2-7; CDR3: CSTRTGFPYEQYF
V: TRBV9; size: once; J: TRBJ2-7; CDR3: CASSVATGTGAHEQYF
V: TRBV7-2; size: .; J: TRBJ2-7; CDR3: CASSWDRNFYEQYF
V: TRBV20-1; size: .; J: TRBJ2-1; CDR3: CSASPAYYNEQFF
V: TRBV30; size: .; J: TRBJ2-2; CDR3: CAWRDEGLTGELFF
V: TRBV7-9; size: .; J: TRBJ2-7; CDR3: CASSRITGSEYEQYF
V: TRBV5-1; size: .; J: TRBJ2-3; CDR3: CASSSLAGDPSTDTQYF
V: TRBV20-1; size: once; J: TRBJ1-2; CDR3: CSAPLKGHYGYTF
V: TRBV9; size: .; J: TRBJ2-7; CDR3: CASSVGAGGNYEQYF
V: TRBV29-1; size: .; J: TRBJ1-1; CDR3: CSVAGTGYTEAFF
V: TRBV19; size: once; J: TRBJ2-1; CDR3: CASSAKLGLAGGTYNEQFF
V: TRBV20-1; size: .; J: TRBJ1-1; CDR3: CSARGLTNTEAFF
V: TRBV29-1; size: .; J: TRBJ2-3; CDR3: CSVELQGTTDTQYF
V: TRBV18; size: .; J: TRBJ2-7; CDR3: CASSPPGQGSPYEQYF
V: TRBV7-2; size: .; J: TRBJ2-7; CDR3: CASSLVVQAPYEQYF
V: TRBV20-1; size: .; J: TRBJ2-7; CDR3: CSAGGGRVYEQYF
V: TRBV3-1; size: .; J: TRBJ1-2; CDR3: CASSQLGTGYGYTF